This T cell receptor (beta chain) originates from a study of shared clonotypes between healthy human individuals. Study information: Each donor's CD8 memory used one plate, CD8 naive two, each CD4 subset three. Study outcomes and limitations: What naive subsets generally showed was a larger estimated richness than memory subsets showed. Although depth was large, rarefaction showed that sequencing of the sorted subsets was incomplete.

This table comes from immunoSEQ multiplex PCR, and its TCRdb copy is limited to in-frame clones, with some not included. Of about a million clones detected, approximately 80% appear once; the ten largest clones hold almost 0.9%. On this clone itself: Its antigen is undetermined.

The CDR3 contains 14 residues. V dropped 5 bases and J dropped 7; count of bases not matched to a gene: 10. Germline CDR1 reads MNHNY; CDR2 reads SVGAGI (reference sequence). Donors were healthy HIV-negative adults without recent acute infections or vaccinations. The V and J genes are TRBV6-6 and TRBJ2-7; 8 nucleotides align to TRBD1. The sequenced sample was memory CD4+ T cells from PBMCs. Subset reported: CD45RA-negative fraction. The clonotype comes from a man aged 18 to 35 in good health. Some clones in this sample may be carry-over from other donors' samples. CDR3 loop: CASSLRTGMREQYF. CDR3 DNA sequence: TGTGCCAGCAGTCTTCGGACAGGGATGAGGGAGCAGTACTTC.